This record concerns one T cell receptor (beta chain) sequence. The data were taken from a study of shared clonotypes between healthy human individuals. Generated by immunoSEQ multiplex PCR, the TCRdb table keeps only in-frame clones and is missing some. This sample yields approximately 700,000 clones, of which around 73% are seen a single time; around 1.7% belongs to the top ten. The sample taken for sequencing was memory CD4+ T cells sorted from blood. As for subset: CD45RA-negative fraction. The origin of this receptor is a woman aged 30 to 39 in good health.

The CDR3 DNA follows: TGTGCCAGCAGTTACGCCTACGAGCAGTACTTC. It translates to CASSYAYEQYF. The chain is built from TRBV2 and TRBJ2-7; no definite D call. Germline CDR1 and CDR2: SNHLY and FYNNEI. This CDR3 is 11 amino acids long. The V and J ends lost 5 bases and 2 bases respectively, with 4 bases between them.